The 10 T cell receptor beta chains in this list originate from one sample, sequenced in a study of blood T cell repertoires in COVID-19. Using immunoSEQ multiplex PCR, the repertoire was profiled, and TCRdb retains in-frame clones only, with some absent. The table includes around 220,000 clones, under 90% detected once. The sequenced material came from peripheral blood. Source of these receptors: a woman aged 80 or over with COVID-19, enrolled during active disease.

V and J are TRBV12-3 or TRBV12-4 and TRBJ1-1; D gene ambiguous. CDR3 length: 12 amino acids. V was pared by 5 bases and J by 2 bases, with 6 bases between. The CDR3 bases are TGTGCCAGCAGTCCACTAAACACTGAAGCTTTCTTT. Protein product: CASSPLNTEAFF.

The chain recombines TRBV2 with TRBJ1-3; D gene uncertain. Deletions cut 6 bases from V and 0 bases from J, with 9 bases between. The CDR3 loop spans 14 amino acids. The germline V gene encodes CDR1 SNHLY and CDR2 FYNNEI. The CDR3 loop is CASSYSGSGNTIYF. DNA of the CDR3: TGTGCCAGCAGCTACAGCGGCTCTGGAAACACCATATATTTT.

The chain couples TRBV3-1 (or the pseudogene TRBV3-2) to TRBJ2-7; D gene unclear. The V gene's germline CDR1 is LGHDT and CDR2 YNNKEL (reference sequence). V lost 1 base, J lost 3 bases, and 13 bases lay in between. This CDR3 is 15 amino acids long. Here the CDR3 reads CASSQGYPRVYEQYF. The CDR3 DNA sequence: TGTGCCAGCAGCCAAGGGTACCCTCGAGTCTACGAGCAGTACTTC.

The CDR3 bases are TGTGCCAGCAGTTTACGGCACAGGGGAACTATGGCTACACCTCAGGGGAACTATGGCTACACCTTC. Residues: CASSLRHRGTMATPQGNYGYTF. V usage is TRBV28 and J usage is TRBJ1-2; 7 nucleotides agree with TRBD1. V was clipped by 2 bases and J by 2 bases; unmatched bases: 26. The CDR3 has 22 residues. Germline lookup yields CDR1 MDHEN and CDR2 SYDVKM.

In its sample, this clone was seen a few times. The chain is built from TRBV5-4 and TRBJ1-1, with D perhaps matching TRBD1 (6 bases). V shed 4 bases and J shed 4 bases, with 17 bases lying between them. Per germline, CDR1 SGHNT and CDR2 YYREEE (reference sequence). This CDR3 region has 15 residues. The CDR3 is CASSPPTGHSTEAFF. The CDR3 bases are TGTGCCAGCAGCCCACCAACAGGGCATAGCACTGAAGCTTTCTTT.

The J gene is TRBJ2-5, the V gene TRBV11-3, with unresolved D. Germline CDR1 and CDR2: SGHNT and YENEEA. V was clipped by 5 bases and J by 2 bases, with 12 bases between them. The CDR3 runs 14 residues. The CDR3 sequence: CASSPPGQQETQYF. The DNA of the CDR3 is TGTGCCAGCAGCCCCCCTGGGCAGCAAGAGACCCAGTACTTC.

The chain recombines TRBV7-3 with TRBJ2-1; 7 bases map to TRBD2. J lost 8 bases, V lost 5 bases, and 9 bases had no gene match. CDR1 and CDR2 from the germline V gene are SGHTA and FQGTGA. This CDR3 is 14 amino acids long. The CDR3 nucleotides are TGTGCCAGCAGCGCGACTAGCTGGGACGATGAGCAGTTCTTC. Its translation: CASSATSWDDEQFF. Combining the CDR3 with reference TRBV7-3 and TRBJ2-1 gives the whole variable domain GAGVSQTPSNKVTEKGKYVELRCDPISGHTALYWYRQSLGQGPEFLIYFQGTGAADDSGLPNDRFFAVRPEGSVSTLKIQRTERGDSAVYLCASSATSWDDEQFFGPGTRLTVL.

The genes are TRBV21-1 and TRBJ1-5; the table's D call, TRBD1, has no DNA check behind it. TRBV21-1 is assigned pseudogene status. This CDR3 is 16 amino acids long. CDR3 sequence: CASSKGHTYRNQPQHF. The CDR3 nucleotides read TGTGCCAGCAGCAAAGGACACACTTACCGAAATCAGCCCCAGCATTTT.

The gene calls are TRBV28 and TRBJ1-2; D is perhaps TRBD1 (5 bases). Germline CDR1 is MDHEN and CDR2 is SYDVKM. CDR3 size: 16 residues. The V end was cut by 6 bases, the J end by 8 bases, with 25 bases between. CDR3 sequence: CASSPGGTFRILGYTF. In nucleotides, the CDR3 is TGTGCCAGCAGCCCCGGCGGGACTTTCCGCATTTTAGGCTACACCTTC.

The CDR3 loop reads CASSQGATNEKLFF. CDR3 coding DNA: TGTGCCAGCAGCCAGGGTGCAACTAATGAAAAACTGTTTTTT. The V and J genes are TRBV7-9 and TRBJ1-4; TRBD1 might be the D (5 bases). V lost 5 bases to trimming and J lost 0 bases, with 7 bases between them. The CDR3 is 14 residues long. Germline CDR1 and CDR2: SEHNR and FQNEAQ (reference sequence). Full variable domain (remainder filled in from reference TRBV7-9 and TRBJ1-4): DTGVSQNPRHKITKRGQNVTFRCDPISEHNRLYWYRQTLGQGPEFLTYFQNEAQLEKSRLLSDRFSAERPKGSFSTLEIQRTEQGDSAMYLCASSQGATNEKLFFGSGTQLSVL.